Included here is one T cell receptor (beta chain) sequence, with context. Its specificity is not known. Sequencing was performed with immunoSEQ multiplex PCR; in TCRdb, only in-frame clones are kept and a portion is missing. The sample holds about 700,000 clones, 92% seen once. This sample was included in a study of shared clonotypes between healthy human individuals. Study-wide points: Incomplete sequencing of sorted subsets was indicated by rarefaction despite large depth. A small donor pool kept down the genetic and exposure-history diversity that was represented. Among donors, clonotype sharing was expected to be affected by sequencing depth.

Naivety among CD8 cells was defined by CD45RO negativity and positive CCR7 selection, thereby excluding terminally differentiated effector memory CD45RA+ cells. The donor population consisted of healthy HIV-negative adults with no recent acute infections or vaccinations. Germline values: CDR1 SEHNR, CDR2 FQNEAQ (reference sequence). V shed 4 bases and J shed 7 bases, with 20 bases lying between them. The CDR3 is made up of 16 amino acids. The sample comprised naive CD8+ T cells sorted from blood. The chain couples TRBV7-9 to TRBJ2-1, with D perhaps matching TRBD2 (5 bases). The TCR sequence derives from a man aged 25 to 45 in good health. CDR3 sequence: CASSSRVASNVNEQFF. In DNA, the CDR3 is TGTGCCAGCAGCTCCCGGGTGGCTAGCAATGTGAATGAGCAGTTCTTC.